This T cell receptor (beta chain) was identified in a study of blood T cell repertoires in COVID-19. Turning to the study itself: Acute-phase and convalescent COVID-19 samples originated in the United States, Italy and Spain.

Clones were read by immunoSEQ multiplex PCR, and TCRdb kept only the in-frame ones, dropping some. The data hold over 130,000 clones, with around 84% observed a single time. The TCR comes from a man aged 70 or older with acute or convalescent COVID-19. Source material: peripheral blood.

CDR3 region: CASSLGLAGRFSYNEQFF. As DNA, the CDR3 is TGTGCCAGCAGCTTAGGGCTAGCGGGAAGATTCTCCTACAATGAGCAGTTCTTC. J is TRBJ2-1 and V is TRBV11-2; TRBD2 matches 9 bases. The junction had 7 bases not matched to a gene; V was cut back by 1 base and J by 0 bases. CDR3 length: 18 residues. Germline values: CDR1 SGHAT, CDR2 FQNNGV.